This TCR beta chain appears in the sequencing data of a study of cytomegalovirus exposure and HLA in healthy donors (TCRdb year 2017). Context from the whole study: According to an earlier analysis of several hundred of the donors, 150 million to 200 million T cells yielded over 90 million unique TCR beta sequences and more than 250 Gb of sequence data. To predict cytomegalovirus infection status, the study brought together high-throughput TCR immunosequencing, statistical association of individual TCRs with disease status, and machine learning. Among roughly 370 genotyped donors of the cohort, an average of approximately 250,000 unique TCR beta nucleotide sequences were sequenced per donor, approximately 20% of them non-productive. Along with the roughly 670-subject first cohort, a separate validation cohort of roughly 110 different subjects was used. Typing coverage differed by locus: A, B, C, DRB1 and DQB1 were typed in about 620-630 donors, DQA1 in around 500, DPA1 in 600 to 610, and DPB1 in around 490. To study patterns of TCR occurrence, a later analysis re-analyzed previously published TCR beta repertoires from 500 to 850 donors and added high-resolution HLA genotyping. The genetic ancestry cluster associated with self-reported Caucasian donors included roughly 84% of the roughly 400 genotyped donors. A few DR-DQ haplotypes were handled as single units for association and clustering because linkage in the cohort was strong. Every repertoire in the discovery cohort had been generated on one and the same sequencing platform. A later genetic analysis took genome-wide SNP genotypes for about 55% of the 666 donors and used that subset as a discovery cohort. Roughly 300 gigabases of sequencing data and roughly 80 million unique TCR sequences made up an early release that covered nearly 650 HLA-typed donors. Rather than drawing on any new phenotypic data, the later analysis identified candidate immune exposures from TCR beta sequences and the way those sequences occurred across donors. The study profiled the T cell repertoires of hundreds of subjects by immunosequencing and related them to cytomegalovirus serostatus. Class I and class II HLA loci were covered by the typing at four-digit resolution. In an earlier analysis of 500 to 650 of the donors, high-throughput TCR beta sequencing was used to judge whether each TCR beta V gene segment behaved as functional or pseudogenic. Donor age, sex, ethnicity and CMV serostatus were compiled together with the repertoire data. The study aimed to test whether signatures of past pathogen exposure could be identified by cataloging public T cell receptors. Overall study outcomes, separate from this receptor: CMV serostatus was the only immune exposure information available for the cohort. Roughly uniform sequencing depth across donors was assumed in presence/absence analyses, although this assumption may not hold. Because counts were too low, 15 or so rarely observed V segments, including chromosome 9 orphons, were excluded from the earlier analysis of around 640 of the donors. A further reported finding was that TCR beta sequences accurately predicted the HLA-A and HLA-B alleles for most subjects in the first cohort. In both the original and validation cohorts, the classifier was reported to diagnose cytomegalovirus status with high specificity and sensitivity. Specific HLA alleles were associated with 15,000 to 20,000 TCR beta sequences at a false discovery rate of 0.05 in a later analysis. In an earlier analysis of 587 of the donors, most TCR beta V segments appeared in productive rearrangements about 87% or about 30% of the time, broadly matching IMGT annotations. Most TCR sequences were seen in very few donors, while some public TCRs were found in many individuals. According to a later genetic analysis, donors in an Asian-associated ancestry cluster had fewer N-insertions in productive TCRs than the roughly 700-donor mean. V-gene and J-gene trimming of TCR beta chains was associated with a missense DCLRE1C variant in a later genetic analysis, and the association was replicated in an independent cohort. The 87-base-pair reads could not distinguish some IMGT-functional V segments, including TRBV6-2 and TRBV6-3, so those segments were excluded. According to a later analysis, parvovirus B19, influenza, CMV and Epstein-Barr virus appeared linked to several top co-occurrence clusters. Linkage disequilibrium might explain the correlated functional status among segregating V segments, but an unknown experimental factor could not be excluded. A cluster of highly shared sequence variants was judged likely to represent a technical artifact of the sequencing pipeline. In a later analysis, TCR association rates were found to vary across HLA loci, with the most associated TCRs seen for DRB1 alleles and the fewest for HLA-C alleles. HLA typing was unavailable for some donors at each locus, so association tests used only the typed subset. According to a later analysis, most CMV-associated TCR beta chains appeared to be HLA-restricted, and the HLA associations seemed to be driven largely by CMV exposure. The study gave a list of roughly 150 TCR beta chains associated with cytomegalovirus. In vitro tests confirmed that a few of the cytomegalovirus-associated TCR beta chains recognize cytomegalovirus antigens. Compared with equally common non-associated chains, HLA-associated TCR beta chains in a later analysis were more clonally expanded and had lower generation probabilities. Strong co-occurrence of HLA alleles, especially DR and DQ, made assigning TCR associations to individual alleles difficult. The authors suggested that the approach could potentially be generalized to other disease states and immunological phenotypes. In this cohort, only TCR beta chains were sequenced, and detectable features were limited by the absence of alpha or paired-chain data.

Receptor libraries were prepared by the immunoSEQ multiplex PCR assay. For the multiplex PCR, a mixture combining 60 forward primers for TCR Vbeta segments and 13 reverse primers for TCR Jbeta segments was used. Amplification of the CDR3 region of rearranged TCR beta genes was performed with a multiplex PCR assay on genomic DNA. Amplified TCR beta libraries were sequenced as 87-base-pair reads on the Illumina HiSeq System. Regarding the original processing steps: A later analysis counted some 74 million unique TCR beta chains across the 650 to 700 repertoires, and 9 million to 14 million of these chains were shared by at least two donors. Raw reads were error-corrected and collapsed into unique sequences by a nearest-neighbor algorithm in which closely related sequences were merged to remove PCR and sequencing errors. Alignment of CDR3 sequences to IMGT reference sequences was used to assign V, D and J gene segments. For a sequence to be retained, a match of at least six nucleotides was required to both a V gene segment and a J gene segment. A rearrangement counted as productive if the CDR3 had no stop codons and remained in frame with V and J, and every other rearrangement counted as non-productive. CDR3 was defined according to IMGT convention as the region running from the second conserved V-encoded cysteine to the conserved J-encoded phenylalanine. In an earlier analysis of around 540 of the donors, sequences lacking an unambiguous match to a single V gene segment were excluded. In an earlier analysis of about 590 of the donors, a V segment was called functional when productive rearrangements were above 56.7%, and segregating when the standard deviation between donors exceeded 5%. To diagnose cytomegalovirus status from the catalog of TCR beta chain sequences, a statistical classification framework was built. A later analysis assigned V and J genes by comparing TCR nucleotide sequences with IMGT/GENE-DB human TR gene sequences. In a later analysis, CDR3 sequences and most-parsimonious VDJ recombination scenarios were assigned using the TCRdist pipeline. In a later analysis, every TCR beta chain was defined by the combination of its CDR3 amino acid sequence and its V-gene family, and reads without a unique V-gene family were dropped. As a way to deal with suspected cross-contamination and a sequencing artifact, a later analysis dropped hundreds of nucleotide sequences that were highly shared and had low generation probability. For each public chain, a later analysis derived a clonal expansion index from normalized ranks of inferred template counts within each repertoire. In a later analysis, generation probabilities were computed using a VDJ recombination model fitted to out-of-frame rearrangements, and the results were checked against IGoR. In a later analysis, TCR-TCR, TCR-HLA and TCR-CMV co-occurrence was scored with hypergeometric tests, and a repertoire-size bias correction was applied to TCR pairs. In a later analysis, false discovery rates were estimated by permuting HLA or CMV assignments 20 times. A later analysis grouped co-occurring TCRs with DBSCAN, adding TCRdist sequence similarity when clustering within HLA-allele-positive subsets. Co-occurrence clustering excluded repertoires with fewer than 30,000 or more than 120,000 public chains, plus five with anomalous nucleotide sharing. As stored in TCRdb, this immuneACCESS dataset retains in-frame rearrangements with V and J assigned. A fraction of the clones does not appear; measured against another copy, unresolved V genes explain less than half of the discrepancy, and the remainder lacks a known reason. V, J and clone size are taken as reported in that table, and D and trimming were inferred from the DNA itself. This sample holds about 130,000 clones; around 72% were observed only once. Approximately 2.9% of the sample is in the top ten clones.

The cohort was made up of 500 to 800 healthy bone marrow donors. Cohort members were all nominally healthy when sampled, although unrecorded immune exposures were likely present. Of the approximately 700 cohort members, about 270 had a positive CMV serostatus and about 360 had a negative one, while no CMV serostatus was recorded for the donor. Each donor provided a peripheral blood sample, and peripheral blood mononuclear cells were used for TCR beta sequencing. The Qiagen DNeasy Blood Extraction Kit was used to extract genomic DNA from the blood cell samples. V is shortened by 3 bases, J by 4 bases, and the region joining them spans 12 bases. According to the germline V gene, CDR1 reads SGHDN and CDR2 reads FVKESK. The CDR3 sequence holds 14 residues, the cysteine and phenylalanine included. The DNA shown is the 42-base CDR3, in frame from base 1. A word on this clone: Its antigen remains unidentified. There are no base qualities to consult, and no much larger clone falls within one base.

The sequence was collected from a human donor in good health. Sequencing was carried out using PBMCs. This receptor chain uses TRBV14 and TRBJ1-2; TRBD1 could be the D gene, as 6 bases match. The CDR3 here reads CASSQAGTPYGYTF. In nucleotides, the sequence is TGTGCCAGCAGCCAGGCCGGGACACCCTATGGCTACACCTTC.